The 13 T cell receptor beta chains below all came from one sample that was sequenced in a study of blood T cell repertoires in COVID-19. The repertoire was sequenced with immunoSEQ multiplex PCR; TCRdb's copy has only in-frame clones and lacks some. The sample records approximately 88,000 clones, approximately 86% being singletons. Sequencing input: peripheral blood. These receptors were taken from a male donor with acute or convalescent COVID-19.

CDR3: CASSVSGGAVNGYTF. Here the CDR3 DNA reads TGTGCCAGCAGCGTGTCAGGGGGCGCAGTAAATGGCTACACCTTC. V and J are TRBV9 and TRBJ1-2; 8 bases match TRBD1. In germline, CDR1 is SGDLS, CDR2 YYNGEE. The J segment lost 6 bases and the V segment lost 2 bases, leaving 9 bases of the junction unmatched. The CDR3 consists of 15 residues.

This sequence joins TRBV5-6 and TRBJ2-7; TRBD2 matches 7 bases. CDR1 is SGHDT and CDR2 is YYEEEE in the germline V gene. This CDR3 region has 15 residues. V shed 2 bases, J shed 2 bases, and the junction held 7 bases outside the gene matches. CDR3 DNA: TGTGCCAGCAGCTTTGGGCTAGCGGTAGCCTACGAGCAGTACTTC. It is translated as CASSFGLAVAYEQYF.

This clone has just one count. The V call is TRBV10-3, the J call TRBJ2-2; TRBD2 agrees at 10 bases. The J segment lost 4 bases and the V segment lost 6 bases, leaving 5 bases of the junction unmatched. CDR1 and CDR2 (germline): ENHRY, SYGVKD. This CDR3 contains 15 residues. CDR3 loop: CAISELAGTTGELFF. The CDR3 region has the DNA TGTGCCATCAGCGAACTAGCGGGGACCACCGGGGAGCTGTTTTTT.

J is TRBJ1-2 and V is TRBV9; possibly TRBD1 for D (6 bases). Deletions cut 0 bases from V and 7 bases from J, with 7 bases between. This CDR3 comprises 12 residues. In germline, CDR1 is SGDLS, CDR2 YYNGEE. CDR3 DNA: TGTGCCAGCAGCGTAGGGGACACTGGCTACACCTTC. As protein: CASSVGDTGYTF.

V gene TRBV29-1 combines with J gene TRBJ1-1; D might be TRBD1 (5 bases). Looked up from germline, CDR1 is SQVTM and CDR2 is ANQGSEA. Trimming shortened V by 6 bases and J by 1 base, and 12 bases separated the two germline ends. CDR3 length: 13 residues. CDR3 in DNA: TGCAGCGTCGCCCCCCAGGGGAACACTGAAGCTTTCTTT. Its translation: CSVAPQGNTEAFF.

Here the CDR3 DNA reads TGTGCCAGCAGTTCCCGGGTAGAGACCCAGTACTTC. Its protein is CASSSRVETQYF. This chain joins TRBV6-2 or TRBV6-3 and TRBJ2-5; no firm D call. The germline V gene has CDR1 MNHEY and CDR2 SVGEGT. There are 12 residues in the CDR3. V shed 4 bases and J shed 4 bases, with 7 bases lying between them.

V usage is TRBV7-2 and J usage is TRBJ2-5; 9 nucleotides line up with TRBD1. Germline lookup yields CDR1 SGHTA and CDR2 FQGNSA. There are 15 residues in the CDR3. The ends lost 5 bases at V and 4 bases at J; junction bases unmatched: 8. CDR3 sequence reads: CASSTQGTGRETQYF. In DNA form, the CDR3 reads TGTGCCAGCAGCACCCAGGGGACAGGGAGAGAGACCCAGTACTTC.

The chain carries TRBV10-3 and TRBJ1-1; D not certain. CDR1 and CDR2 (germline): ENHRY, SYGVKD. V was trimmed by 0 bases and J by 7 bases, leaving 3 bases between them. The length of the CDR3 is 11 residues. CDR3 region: CAISESGEAFF. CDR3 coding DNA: TGTGCCATCAGTGAGTCCGGTGAAGCTTTCTTT.

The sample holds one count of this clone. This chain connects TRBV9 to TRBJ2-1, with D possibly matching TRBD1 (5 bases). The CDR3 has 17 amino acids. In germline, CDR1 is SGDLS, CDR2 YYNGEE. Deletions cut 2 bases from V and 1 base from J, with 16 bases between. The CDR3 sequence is CASSVYSGKSSYNEQFF. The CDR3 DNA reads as TGTGCCAGCAGCGTGTATTCAGGGAAGAGTTCCTACAATGAGCAGTTCTTC.

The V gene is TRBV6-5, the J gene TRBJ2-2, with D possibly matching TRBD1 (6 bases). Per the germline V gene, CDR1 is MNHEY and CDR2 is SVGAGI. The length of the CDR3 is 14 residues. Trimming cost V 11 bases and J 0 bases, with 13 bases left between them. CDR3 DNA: TGTGCCGCACGAGAGGGGGCGAACACCGGGGAGCTGTTTTTT. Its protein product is CAAREGANTGELFF.

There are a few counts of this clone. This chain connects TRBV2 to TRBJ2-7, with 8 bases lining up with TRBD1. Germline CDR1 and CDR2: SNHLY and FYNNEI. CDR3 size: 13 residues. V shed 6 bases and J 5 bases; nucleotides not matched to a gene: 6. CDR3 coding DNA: TGTGCCAGCAGGGGGACAGGAACACACGAGCAGTACTTC. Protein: CASRGTGTHEQYF.

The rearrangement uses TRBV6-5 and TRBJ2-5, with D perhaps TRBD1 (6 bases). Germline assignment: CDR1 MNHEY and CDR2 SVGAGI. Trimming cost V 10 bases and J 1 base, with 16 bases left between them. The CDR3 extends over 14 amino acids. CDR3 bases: TGTGCCATTACCGGGACAACGATCCAAGAGACCCAGTACTTC. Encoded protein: CAITGTTIQETQYF.

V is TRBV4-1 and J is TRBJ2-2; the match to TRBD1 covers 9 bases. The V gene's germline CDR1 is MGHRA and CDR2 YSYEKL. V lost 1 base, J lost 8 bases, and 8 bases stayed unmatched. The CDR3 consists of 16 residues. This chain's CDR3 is CASSQGDRDLQGELFF. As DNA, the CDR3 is TGCGCCAGCAGCCAAGGGGACAGGGATCTTCAGGGGGAGCTGTTTTTT.